The 28 T cell receptor beta chains below all came from one sample that was sequenced in a study of lymphopenia after photon versus proton radiotherapy. TCRdb keeps only in-frame clones here, not all; method: immunoSEQ multiplex PCR. The data show about 50,000 clones, roughly 90% seen once. Specimen: peripheral blood, collected from a patient treated with photon-based radiotherapy. These receptors came from a woman between 40 and 50 years old with cholangiocarcinoma.

The chain links TRBV5-8 to TRBJ2-7; TRBD1 matches at 7 bases. CDR1 SGHTS and CDR2 YDEGEE come from the germline V gene. The V and J ends lost 7 bases and 7 bases, in that order; junction bases with no gene match: 14. The CDR3 consists of 14 residues. Here the CDR3 DNA reads TGTGCCAGCCGACCAGAACAGGGGTGGAGGGAGCAGTACTTC. It specifies CASRPEQGWREQYF. Full variable domain (rest looked up from reference TRBV5-8 and TRBJ2-7): EAGVTQSPTHLIKTRGQQATLRCSPISGHTSVYWYQQALGLGLQFLLWYDEGEERNRGNFPPRFSGRQFPNYSSELNVNALELEDSALYLCASRPEQGWREQYFGPGTRLTVT.

In its sample, this clone was seen once. The chain recombines TRBV2 with TRBJ1-4, with D uncertain. Germline-derived CDR1 and CDR2 are SNHLY and FYNNEI. CDR3 length: 15 amino acids. V gave up 6 bases and J gave up 0 bases, with 11 bases separating them. In DNA form, the CDR3 reads TGTGCCAGCAGCCGGGTTGGGGCAACTAATGAAAAACTGTTTTTT. This translates into CASSRVGATNEKLFF.

The chain joins TRBV5-6 to TRBJ1-2; the D gene is possibly TRBD1 (5 bases). The V and J ends lost 2 bases and 6 bases respectively, with 14 bases between them. CDR3 length: 14 residues. Per the germline V gene, CDR1 is SGHDT and CDR2 is YYEEEE. CDR3 sequence: CASSFLLKGHGYTF. DNA of the CDR3: TGTGCCAGCAGCTTTTTGTTAAAGGGACATGGCTACACCTTC.

The chain is built from TRBV5-4 and TRBJ1-3; no clear D. The CDR3 loop spans 14 amino acids. Germline V CDR1 and CDR2: SGHNT, YYREEE (reference sequence). V was shortened by 4 bases and J by 0 bases, with 8 bases between the two germline ends. CDR3 sequence: CASSPQPSGNTIYF. Written as DNA, the CDR3 is TGTGCCAGCAGCCCACAACCCTCTGGAAACACCATATATTTT.

The CDR3 protein is CASSQGSRSGANVLTF. CDR3 sequence (DNA): TGTGCCAGTAGCCAGGGCTCCCGCTCTGGGGCCAACGTCCTGACTTTC. The chain joins TRBV19 to TRBJ2-6; a weak D match, TRBD1 (5 bases). This CDR3 has 16 residues. Germline V lookup: CDR1 LNHDA, CDR2 SQIVND (reference sequence). V gave up 6 bases and J gave up 0 bases, with 12 bases separating them.

The CDR3 DNA reads TGTGCCAGCAGTTCTAGCGCCGGCGGGGTGGGAGATACGCAGTATTTT. Protein: CASSSSAGGVGDTQYF. The V gene is TRBV2, the J gene TRBJ2-3, with D perhaps TRBD2 (6 bases). Germline CDR1 and CDR2: SNHLY and FYNNEI. Trimming stripped 5 bases from V and 5 bases from J, with 20 bases between. CDR3 length: 16 residues.

This clone was seen a single time. The J gene is TRBJ1-2, the V gene TRBV27, with 7 positions matching TRBD1. This CDR3 has 16 residues. Germline V CDR1 and CDR2: MNHEY, SMNVEV (reference sequence). The ends lost 2 bases at V and 1 base at J; junction bases unmatched: 7. CDR3 nucleotide sequence: TGTGCCAGCAGTTTAGGTGCGACAGGGAGTAACTATGGCTACACCTTC. Protein sequence: CASSLGATGSNYGYTF.

The chain recombines TRBV4-1 with TRBJ2-1; D not certain. The germline V gene has CDR1 MGHRA and CDR2 YSYEKL. This CDR3 region has 15 residues. V shed 1 base and J shed 4 bases, with 11 bases lying between them. The CDR3 region is CASSQVLTVYNEQFF. Written as DNA, the CDR3 is TGCGCCAGCAGCCAAGTTCTCACAGTTTACAATGAGCAGTTCTTC.

The V call is TRBV6-6, the J call TRBJ2-3; TRBD2 might be the D (6 bases). The CDR3 runs 16 residues. The V and J ends lost 4 bases and 2 bases respectively, with 16 bases between them. Germline CDR1 MNHNY, CDR2 SVGAGI (reference sequence). The CDR3 nucleotides are TGTGCCAGCAGTTCCCAAACTAGCCATTACACAGATACGCAGTATTTT. Translated, it gives CASSSQTSHYTDTQYF.

V and J are TRBV30 and TRBJ2-7; D is ambiguous. From germline, CDR1 is GTSNPN and CDR2 SVGIG (reference sequence). The CDR3 contains 13 residues. V shed 3 bases and J shed 5 bases, with 14 bases lying between them. The CDR3 DNA reads as TGTGCCTGGAGGGACCCCCCCAAAAACGAGCAGTACTTC. Translation: CAWRDPPKNEQYF.

V usage is TRBV6-5 and J usage is TRBJ2-7, with D perhaps TRBD1 or TRBD2 (6 bases each). Germline lookup yields CDR1 MNHEY and CDR2 SVGAGI. V lost 7 bases and J lost 2, with 18 bases in between. The CDR3 consists of 15 residues. The chain's CDR3 is CASTSAGGGTYEQYF. The CDR3 region has the DNA TGTGCCAGCACCTCGGCCGGAGGGGGGACCTACGAGCAGTACTTC.

J is TRBJ1-2 and V is TRBV30; maybe TRBD1 (5 bases). Trimming stripped 3 bases from V and 5 bases from J, with 16 bases between. Germline V gene sequence: CDR1 GTSNPN, CDR2 SVGIG (reference sequence). The CDR3 loop spans 14 amino acids. The CDR3 DNA follows: TGTGCCTGGAGGGCCGAGGGGTCGCTTTATGGCTACACCTTC. Its translation is CAWRAEGSLYGYTF. Supplemented by reference TRBV30 and TRBJ1-2, the full variable domain reads SQTIHQWPATLVQPVGSPLSLECTVEGTSNPNLYWYRQAAGRGLQLLFYSVGIGQISSEVPQNLSASRPQDRQFILSSKKLLLSDSGFYLCAWRAEGSLYGYTFGSGTRLTVV.

This clone was recorded a few times. This sequence joins TRBV29-1 and TRBJ1-1; TRBD1 might be the D (6 bases). The germline CDR1 and CDR2 sequences are SQVTM and ANQGSEA. V lost 7 bases, J lost 4 bases, and 13 bases lay in between. The CDR3 totals 12 residues. The CDR3 is CSGGGGGTEAFF. The CDR3 DNA reads TGCAGCGGGGGCGGGGGCGGCACTGAAGCTTTCTTT. The full variable domain, rest sourced from reference TRBV29-1 and TRBJ1-1, is SAVISQKPSRDICQRGTSLTIQCQVDSQVTMMFWYRQQPGQSLTLIATANQGSEATYESGFVIDKFPISRPNLTFSTLTVSNMSPEDSSIYLCSGGGGGTEAFFGQGTRLTVV.

This chain uses TRBV27 with TRBJ2-5; D remains ambiguous. Trimming took 2 bases from V and 5 from J, leaving 15 bases between them. CDR3 length: 15 residues. Germline assignment: CDR1 MNHEY and CDR2 SMNVEV (reference sequence). As DNA, the CDR3 is TGTGCCAGCAGTTTAACGCCCTATGGTACGGAGACCCAGTACTTC. Protein product: CASSLTPYGTETQYF.

In this sample, this clone turned up a few times. The CDR3: CASSLPHPDTEAFF. The CDR3 coding sequence is TGCGCCAGCAGCCTGCCTCATCCAGACACTGAAGCTTTCTTT. The chain is built from TRBV5-1 and TRBJ1-1; no clear D. Germline values: CDR1 SGHRS, CDR2 YFSETQ. V was trimmed by 4 bases and J by 3 bases, leaving 13 bases between them. The CDR3 spans 14 residues. The full variable domain, rest sourced from reference TRBV5-1 and TRBJ1-1, is KAGVTQTPRYLIKTRGQQVTLSCSPISGHRSVSWYQQTPGQGLQFLFEYFSETQRNKGNFPGRFSGRQFSNSRSEMNVSTLELGDSALYLCASSLPHPDTEAFFGQGTRLTVV.

In its sample, this clone was seen a few times. The V call is TRBV7-6, the J call TRBJ2-5, with D perhaps being TRBD1 or TRBD2 (5 bases each). V was cut by 7 bases and J by 2 bases, with 17 bases left in between. Germline-derived CDR1 and CDR2 are SGHVS and FNYEAQ. The CDR3 loop spans 15 amino acids. CDR3 DNA sequence: TGTGCCAGCACCCAACTAGGGGCCGGTCAAGAGACCCAGTACTTC. This sequence encodes CASTQLGAGQETQYF.

The chain carries TRBV27 and TRBJ2-1; 9 nucleotides align to TRBD1. CDR3 size: 15 residues. Trimming at V came to 8 bases and at J to 5 bases, leaving 10 bases not matched to a gene. CDR1 and CDR2 (germline): MNHEY, SMNVEV (reference sequence). The DNA of the CDR3 is TGTGCCAGCGCCGGAAGGACAGGGGACGACAATGAGCAGTTCTTC. It specifies CASAGRTGDDNEQFF.

The rearrangement links TRBV6-5 to TRBJ2-3; no clear D. V dropped 6 bases and J dropped 2 bases, with 3 bases sitting between them. The CDR3 contains 11 residues. Germline V CDR1 and CDR2: MNHEY, SVGAGI. The CDR3 DNA reads as TGTGCCAGCAGGCTCACAGATACGCAGTATTTT. Translated, it gives CASRLTDTQYF.

Written as DNA, the CDR3 is TGTGCCAGCTTCTCCGGGACGTCTAACTATGGCTACACCTTC. Translation: CASFSGTSNYGYTF. V gene TRBV6-1 combines with J gene TRBJ1-2; TRBD1 is a possible D gene (5 bases). The germline V and J ends were trimmed by 8 bases and 0 bases, with 13 bases remaining between them. The CDR3 is 14 amino acids. Looked up from germline, CDR1 is MNHNS and CDR2 is SASEGT.

In this sample, this clone turned up once. V gene TRBV18 combines with J gene TRBJ2-7, with TRBD1 matching 7 bases. Looked up from germline, CDR1 is KGHSH and CDR2 is LQKENI. The V gene end was trimmed by 2 bases and the J gene end by 3 bases; junction bases not matched to a gene: 4. CDR3 length equals 14 residues. CDR3 protein: CASSPGQVSYEQYF. The CDR3 region has the DNA TGTGCCAGCTCACCAGGACAGGTCAGCTACGAGCAGTACTTC.

The chain is built from TRBV18 and TRBJ2-3, with D possibly being TRBD2 (5 bases). Germline V gives CDR1 KGHSH, CDR2 LQKENI. V gave up 2 bases and J gave up 3 bases, with 9 bases separating them. The CDR3 sequence is 14 residues long. The CDR3 DNA sequence: TGTGCCAGCTCACCAGTTCGCGGGACAGATACGCAGTATTTT. Translation: CASSPVRGTDTQYF.

The CDR3 is CASSLATRGNQPQHF. The CDR3 nucleotides are TGTGCCAGCAGTTTGGCCACGAGGGGCAATCAGCCCCAGCATTTT. V is TRBV28 and J is TRBJ1-5, with no clear D. Germline V gene data show CDR1 as MDHEN and CDR2 as SYDVKM. V was shortened by 3 bases and J by 2 bases, with 11 bases between the two germline ends. The CDR3 consists of 15 residues.

This chain connects TRBV19 to TRBJ1-1; D is unclear. V lost 3 bases, J lost 3 bases, and 11 bases lay in between. This CDR3 region has 14 residues. Per germline, CDR1 LNHDA and CDR2 SQIVND (reference sequence). CDR3 loop: CASSIRNRDTEAFF. In DNA, the CDR3 is TGTGCCAGTAGTATCCGGAACAGAGACACTGAAGCTTTCTTT.

A single count supports this clone. The V call is TRBV30, the J call TRBJ1-4, with a weak D call TRBD1 (5 bases). The CDR3 sequence is 15 residues long. Germline V lookup: CDR1 GTSNPN, CDR2 SVGIG (reference sequence). V was clipped by 2 bases and J by 4 bases, with 14 bases between them. The CDR3 DNA reads TGTGCCTGGAGTAACCCAGGGCAGGGTAATGAAAAACTGTTTTTT. Protein product: CAWSNPGQGNEKLFF. The full variable domain, with the rest looked up from reference TRBV30 and TRBJ1-4, is SQTIHQWPATLVQPVGSPLSLECTVEGTSNPNLYWYRQAAGRGLQLLFYSVGIGQISSEVPQNLSASRPQDRQFILSSKKLLLSDSGFYLCAWSNPGQGNEKLFFGSGTQLSVL.

The chain joins TRBV27 to TRBJ2-7; D is unclear. The V and J ends lost 5 bases and 3 bases respectively, with 11 bases between them. In germline, CDR1 is MNHEY, CDR2 SMNVEV (reference sequence). The CDR3 is 13 residues long. CDR3 amino acids: CASSPQRSYEQYF. CDR3 bases: TGTGCCAGCAGTCCACAAAGGAGCTACGAGCAGTACTTC.

This chain uses TRBV7-3 with TRBJ2-1; possible D gene TRBD2, 6 bases. This CDR3 spans 14 amino acids. Germline CDR1 reads SGHTA; CDR2 reads FQGTGA. V was trimmed by 1 base and J by 6 bases, leaving 10 bases between them. CDR3 DNA: TGTGCCAGCAGCTTAAGTAGGGACTCCAATGAGCAGTTCTTC. Amino acids: CASSLSRDSNEQFF.

The table lists this clone with a count of one. The chain recombines TRBV7-2 with TRBJ1-5; D not resolved. The CDR3 is 14 residues long. V lost 1 base and J lost 5, with 9 bases in between. CDR1 is SGHTA and CDR2 is FQGNSA in the germline V gene. CDR3 region: CASSLGNRDQPQHF. The DNA for the CDR3 is TGTGCCAGCAGCTTAGGGAACCGCGATCAGCCCCAGCATTTT.

This sequence joins TRBV30 and TRBJ2-2; possible D gene TRBD2, 6 bases. The CDR3 is 17 amino acids. Germline CDR1 is GTSNPN and CDR2 is SVGIG (reference sequence). V dropped 1 base and J dropped 1 base, with 16 bases sitting between them. CDR3 DNA sequence: TGTGCCTGGAGTGAGGCCCGCTTTAGCGGGAACACCGGGGAGCTGTTTTTT. Translation: CAWSEARFSGNTGELFF.